This T cell receptor (beta chain) was recorded in a study of cytomegalovirus exposure and HLA in healthy donors. 60 Vbeta and 13 Jbeta primers were used in PCR. The table came from immunoSEQ multiplex PCR; TCRdb's copy has only in-frame clones and leaves some out. The sample yields some 110,000 clones, 70% to 85% seen once. Study-wide results and limits: Earlier analysis looked at TCR beta V segments, and most were productive about 87% or about 30% of the time. Cytomegalovirus status was reportedly diagnosed by the classifier with high specificity and sensitivity. An assumption of roughly uniform sequencing depth across donors underlay the presence/absence analyses.

A remark on this clone: The antigen is unknown.

Trimming stripped 3 bases from V and 4 bases from J, with 20 bases between. The CDR3 sequence is 17 residues long. The germline V gene has CDR1 MGHDK and CDR2 SYGVNS. The sequenced sample was PBMCs. J is TRBJ2-3 and V is TRBV25-1, with D perhaps TRBD2 (7 bases). This TCR derives from a woman under 30 in good health and CMV-seropositive. CDR3 sequence (DNA): TGTGCCAGCAGTGAGAGAGTCAGTAGGGGGGGGCCAGATACGCAGTATTTT. Translated, it gives CASSERVSRGGPDTQYF.